The 13 T cell receptor beta chains presented below share a single source sample, sequenced in a study of cytomegalovirus exposure and HLA in healthy donors. The primer mix had 60 Vbeta and 13 Jbeta primers. Clones were sequenced by immunoSEQ multiplex PCR, and TCRdb holds only the in-frame ones, with some missing. The table lists some 98,000 clones, 81% of them singletons. Sample: PBMCs. The receptors originated from a man aged 35 to 55 in good health and CMV-seronegative.

This chain connects TRBV5-1 to TRBJ1-2, with a possible D match to TRBD1 (5 bases). The CDR3 is made up of 13 amino acids. With 1 base removed from V and 5 bases from J, the gap between germline ends came to 9 bases. Per the germline V gene, CDR1 is SGHRS and CDR2 is YFSETQ. The CDR3 DNA reads as TGCGCCAGCAGCTTGAGGGGCCCGTATGGCTACACCTTC. Protein product: CASSLRGPYGYTF.

V and J are TRBV19 and TRBJ2-1; D gene uncertain. V was pared by 3 bases and J by 8 bases, with 8 bases between. Germline values: CDR1 LNHDA, CDR2 SQIVND (reference sequence). CDR3 length equals 12 residues. The CDR3, as DNA: TGTGCCAGTAGTATGCCCGCGGATGAGCAGTTCTTC. Translating gives CASSMPADEQFF.

The rearrangement uses TRBV14 and TRBJ1-1, with D possibly being TRBD1 (5 bases). CDR3 length equals 16 residues. Germline lookup yields CDR1 SGHDN and CDR2 FVKESK. The germline V and J ends were trimmed by 1 base and 0 bases, with 12 bases remaining between them. The CDR3: CASSQGRRQLNTEAFF. The CDR3 bases are TGTGCCAGCAGCCAAGGAAGAAGACAGCTGAACACTGAAGCTTTCTTT.

This chain uses TRBV18 with TRBJ1-1; no firm D call. The V and J ends lost 2 bases and 1 base respectively, with 5 bases between them. Germline CDR1 reads KGHSH; CDR2 reads LQKENI. This CDR3 contains 13 residues. The CDR3 is CASSPGENTEAFF. In DNA form, the CDR3 reads TGTGCCAGCTCACCAGGAGAGAACACTGAAGCTTTCTTT.

The V call is TRBV27, the J call TRBJ2-2; D perhaps matches TRBD1 (5 bases). Germline CDR1 reads MNHEY; CDR2 reads SMNVEV (reference sequence). The CDR3 is 14 amino acids. Deletions cut 10 bases from V and 5 bases from J, with 17 bases between. CDR3 DNA sequence: TGTGCCACCCAAAGGGGCAGATTTACCGGGGAGCTGTTTTTT. As protein: CATQRGRFTGELFF.

The chain recombines TRBV7-6 with TRBJ2-3; D remains unclear. Germline V CDR1 and CDR2: SGHVS, FNYEAQ. CDR3 size: 14 residues. Trimming shortened V by 1 base and J by 2 bases, and 7 bases separated the two germline ends. CDR3 bases: TGTGCCAGCAGCTTAGTAACTGACACAGATACGCAGTATTTT. This codes for CASSLVTDTDTQYF.

This sequence joins TRBV5-1 and TRBJ2-1, with a possible D match to TRBD1 (8 bases). The CDR3 runs to 15 residues. V gave up 4 bases and J gave up 2 bases, with 13 bases separating them. CDR1 and CDR2 (germline): SGHRS, YFSETQ. CDR3 region: CASSVTGGAYNEQFF. CDR3 DNA: TGCGCCAGCAGCGTAACAGGGGGGGCCTACAATGAGCAGTTCTTC.

This sequence joins TRBV5-1 and TRBJ2-3; D possibly corresponds to TRBD2 (6 bases). The CDR3 sequence is 16 residues long. Trimming left V 0 bases short and J 2 bases short, with 13 bases between. Germline V gene sequence: CDR1 SGHRS, CDR2 YFSETQ. CDR3 sequence: CASSLVIGGDTDTQYF. The CDR3 DNA sequence: TGCGCCAGCAGCTTGGTGATCGGGGGTGACACAGATACGCAGTATTTT. The variable domain in full, with the rest retrieved from reference TRBV5-1 and TRBJ2-3, is KAGVTQTPRYLIKTRGQQVTLSCSPISGHRSVSWYQQTPGQGLQFLFEYFSETQRNKGNFPGRFSGRQFSNSRSEMNVSTLELGDSALYLCASSLVIGGDTDTQYFGPGTRLTVL.

The V and J genes are TRBV5-5 and TRBJ2-7; no clear D gene. Trimming took off 6 bases at V and 0 bases at J, with 16 bases between the two ends. CDR1 and CDR2 from the germline V gene are SGHKS and YYEKEE (reference sequence). The CDR3 sequence is 15 residues long. The CDR3 protein is CASTLTGIGSYEQYF. As DNA, the CDR3 is TGTGCCAGCACCCTGACTGGAATCGGCTCCTACGAGCAGTACTTC. Looking up the rest from reference TRBV5-5 and TRBJ2-7 gives the full variable domain: DAGVTQSPTHLIKTRGQQVTLRCSPISGHKSVSWYQQVLGQGPQFIFQYYEKEERGRGNFPDRFSARQFPNYSSELNVNALLLGDSALYLCASTLTGIGSYEQYFGPGTRLTVT.

The rearrangement joins TRBV4-1 to TRBJ1-2; D call uncertain. CDR1 is MGHRA and CDR2 is YSYEKL in the germline V gene. CDR3 length: 14 residues. V was pared by 0 bases and J by 3 bases, with 8 bases between. For the CDR3, the DNA is TGCGCCAGCAGCCAAGAAGTCCGCGACTATGGCTACACCTTC. This encodes CASSQEVRDYGYTF.

The chain uses TRBV4-3 and TRBJ1-2; D unclear. The CDR3 runs 16 residues. Germline lookup yields CDR1 LGHNA and CDR2 YSLEER. Between the trimmed V and J ends, which lost 0 bases and 9 bases, there was a span of 20 bases. The CDR3 coding sequence is TGCGCCAGCAGCCAAGATCCCTTGGCGGAGTTTGATCGCTACACCTTC. Its translation: CASSQDPLAEFDRYTF.

The V call is TRBV27, the J call TRBJ1-1; no definite D call. CDR3 size: 13 residues. Trimming shortened V by 6 bases and J by 3 bases, and 11 bases separated the two germline ends. The V gene's germline CDR1 is MNHEY and CDR2 SMNVEV (reference sequence). This CDR3 reads CASSWTGYTEAFF. The CDR3, as DNA: TGTGCCAGCAGCTGGACGGGGTACACTGAAGCTTTCTTT.

The gene calls are TRBV29-1 and TRBJ1-5, with 7 nucleotides matching TRBD1. This CDR3 region has 14 residues. Per the germline V gene, CDR1 is SQVTM and CDR2 is ANQGSEA. Unmatched junction bases numbered 3, after V lost 4 bases and J lost 0 bases. The CDR3 DNA follows: TGCAGCGTTGTTACAGGGGATAGCAATCAGCCCCAGCATTTT. The encoded protein is CSVVTGDSNQPQHF. Complete variable domain (other parts from reference TRBV29-1 and TRBJ1-5): SAVISQKPSRDICQRGTSLTIQCQVDSQVTMMFWYRQQPGQSLTLIATANQGSEATYESGFVIDKFPISRPNLTFSTLTVSNMSPEDSSIYLCSVVTGDSNQPQHFGDGTRLSIL.